This TCR beta chain was captured in a study of shared clonotypes between healthy human individuals. Study-level results: Sample collection involved blood only; tissue repertoires are likely different.

V was trimmed by 7 bases and J by 3 bases, leaving 21 bases between them. CDR1 is MDHEN and CDR2 is SYDVKM in the germline V gene. The CDR3 runs to 16 residues. There were no recent acute infections or vaccinations among the donors, who were healthy HIV-negative adults. About this clone: Its antigen is not known.

Only in-frame clones appear in the TCRdb table, and some are missing; sequencing was by immunoSEQ multiplex PCR. The sample lists under 600,000 clones, around 95% occurring once. The chain couples TRBV28 to TRBJ1-1; weak D call: TRBD1 (5 bases). The clonotype was recovered from a woman in her 30s in good health. Sequenced sample: naive CD4+ T cells sorted from blood. Subset given: CD45RA+ positively selected. CDR3 in DNA: TGTGCCAGCAACCCCTCGGAATTCGGGGGGGACACTGAAGCTTTCTTT. Protein: CASNPSEFGGDTEAFF.